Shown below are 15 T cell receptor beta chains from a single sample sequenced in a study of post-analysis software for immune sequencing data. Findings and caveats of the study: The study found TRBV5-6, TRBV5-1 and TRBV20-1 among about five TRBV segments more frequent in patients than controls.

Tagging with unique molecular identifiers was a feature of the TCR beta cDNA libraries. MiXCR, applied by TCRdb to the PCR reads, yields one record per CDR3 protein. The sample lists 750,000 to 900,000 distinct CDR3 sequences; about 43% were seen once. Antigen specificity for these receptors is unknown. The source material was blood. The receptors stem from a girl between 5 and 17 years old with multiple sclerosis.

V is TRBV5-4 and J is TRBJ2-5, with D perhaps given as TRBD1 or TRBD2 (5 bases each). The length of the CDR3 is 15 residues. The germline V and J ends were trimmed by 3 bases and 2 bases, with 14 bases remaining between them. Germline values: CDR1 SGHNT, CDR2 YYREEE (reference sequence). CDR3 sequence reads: CASSSAGTAQETQYF. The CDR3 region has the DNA TGTGCCAGCAGCTCCGCCGGGACGGCTCAAGAGACCCAGTACTTC.

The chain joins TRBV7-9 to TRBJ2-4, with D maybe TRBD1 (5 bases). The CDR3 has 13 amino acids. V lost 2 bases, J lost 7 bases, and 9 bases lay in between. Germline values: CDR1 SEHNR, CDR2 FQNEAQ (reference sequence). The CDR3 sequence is CASSLKGSNIQYF. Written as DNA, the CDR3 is TGTGCCAGCAGCTTAAAGGGGTCCAACATTCAGTACTTC.

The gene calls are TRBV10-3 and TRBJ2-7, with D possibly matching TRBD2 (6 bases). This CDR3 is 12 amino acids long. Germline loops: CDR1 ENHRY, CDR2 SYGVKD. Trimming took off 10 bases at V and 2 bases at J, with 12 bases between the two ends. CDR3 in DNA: TGTGCCACCGGGGGAAATACCTACGAGCAGTACTTC. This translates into CATGGNTYEQYF.

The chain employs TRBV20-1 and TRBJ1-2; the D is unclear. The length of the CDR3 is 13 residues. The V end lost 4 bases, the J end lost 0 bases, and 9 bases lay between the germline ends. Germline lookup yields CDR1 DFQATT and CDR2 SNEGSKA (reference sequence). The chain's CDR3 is CSATGSANYGYTF. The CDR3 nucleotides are TGCAGTGCTACCGGCAGCGCTAACTATGGCTACACCTTC.

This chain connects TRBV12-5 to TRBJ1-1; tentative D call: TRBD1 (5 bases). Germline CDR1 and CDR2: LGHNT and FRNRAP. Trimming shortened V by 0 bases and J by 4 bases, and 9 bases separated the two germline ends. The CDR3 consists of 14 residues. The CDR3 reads CASGLVLGGTEAFF. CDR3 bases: TGTGCTAGTGGTTTGGTACTTGGGGGCACTGAAGCTTTCTTT.

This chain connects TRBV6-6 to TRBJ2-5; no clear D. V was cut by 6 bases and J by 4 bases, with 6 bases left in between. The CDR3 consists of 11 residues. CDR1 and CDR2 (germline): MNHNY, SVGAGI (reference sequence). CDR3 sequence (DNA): TGTGCCAGCAGAAAGGGAGAGACCCAGTACTTC. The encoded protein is CASRKGETQYF.

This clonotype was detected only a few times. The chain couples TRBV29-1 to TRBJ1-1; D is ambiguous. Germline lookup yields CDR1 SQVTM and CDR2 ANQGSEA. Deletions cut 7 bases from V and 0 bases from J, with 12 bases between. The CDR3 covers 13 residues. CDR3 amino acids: CSASIALNTEAFF. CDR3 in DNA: TGCAGCGCATCGATAGCTCTGAACACTGAAGCTTTCTTT.

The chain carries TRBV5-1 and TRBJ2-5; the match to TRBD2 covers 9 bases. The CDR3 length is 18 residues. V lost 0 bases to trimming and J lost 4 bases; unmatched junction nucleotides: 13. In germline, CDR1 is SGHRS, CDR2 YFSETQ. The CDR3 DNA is TGCGCCAGCAGCTTGGGTATCGGTCCTAGCGGGAAGTTAGAGACCCAGTACTTC. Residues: CASSLGIGPSGKLETQYF.

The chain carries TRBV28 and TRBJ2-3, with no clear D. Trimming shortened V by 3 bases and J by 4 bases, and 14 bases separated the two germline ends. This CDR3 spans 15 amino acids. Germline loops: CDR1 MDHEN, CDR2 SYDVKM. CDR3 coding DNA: TGTGCCAGCAGTTTGTCGCCTCCTGTAGCAGATACGCAGTATTTT. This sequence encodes CASSLSPPVADTQYF.

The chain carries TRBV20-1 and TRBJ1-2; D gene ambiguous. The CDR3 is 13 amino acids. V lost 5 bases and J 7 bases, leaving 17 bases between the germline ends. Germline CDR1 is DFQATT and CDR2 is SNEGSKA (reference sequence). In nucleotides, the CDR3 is TGCAGTGCTTGGAAAGATCAGAGGCCTGGCTACACCTTC. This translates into CSAWKDQRPGYTF.

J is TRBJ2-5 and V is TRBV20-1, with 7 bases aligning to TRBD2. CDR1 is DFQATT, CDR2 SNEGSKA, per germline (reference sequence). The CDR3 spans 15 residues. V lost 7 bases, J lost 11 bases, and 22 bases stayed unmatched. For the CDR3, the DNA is TGCAGTGATTACCCGGGAGGCATCTCCTACAATGAGCAGTACTTC. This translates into CSDYPGGISYNEQYF.

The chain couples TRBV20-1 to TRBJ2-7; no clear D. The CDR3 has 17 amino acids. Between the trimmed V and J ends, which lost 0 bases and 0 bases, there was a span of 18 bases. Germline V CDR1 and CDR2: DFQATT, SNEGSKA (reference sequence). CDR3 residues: CSARDRVGEIYSYEQYF. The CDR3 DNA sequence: TGCAGTGCTAGAGATCGGGTTGGAGAGATCTACTCCTACGAGCAGTACTTC.

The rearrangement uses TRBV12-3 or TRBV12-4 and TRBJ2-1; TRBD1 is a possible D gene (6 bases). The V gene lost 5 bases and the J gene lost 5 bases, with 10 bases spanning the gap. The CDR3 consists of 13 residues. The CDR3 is CASSPRQDNEQFF. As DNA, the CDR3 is TGTGCCAGCAGTCCTCGACAGGACAATGAGCAGTTCTTC.

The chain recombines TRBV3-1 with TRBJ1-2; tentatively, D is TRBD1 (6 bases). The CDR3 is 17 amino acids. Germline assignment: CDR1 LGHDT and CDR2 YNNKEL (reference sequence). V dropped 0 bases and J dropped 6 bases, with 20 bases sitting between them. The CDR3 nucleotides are TGTGCCAGCAGCCAAGATCGATTGGAGGCAGGGGAGAATGGCTACACCTTC. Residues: CASSQDRLEAGENGYTF.

DNA of the CDR3: TGCGCCAGCAGTCCCTCCCCGGGACAGAGACTTGTGGCGTACTTC. As protein: CASSPSPGQRLVAYF. The chain uses TRBV5-1 and TRBJ2-5; 7 bases match TRBD1. Germline values: CDR1 SGHRS, CDR2 YFSETQ. The CDR3 extends over 15 amino acids. Unmatched junction bases numbered 20, after V lost 5 bases and J lost 13 bases.